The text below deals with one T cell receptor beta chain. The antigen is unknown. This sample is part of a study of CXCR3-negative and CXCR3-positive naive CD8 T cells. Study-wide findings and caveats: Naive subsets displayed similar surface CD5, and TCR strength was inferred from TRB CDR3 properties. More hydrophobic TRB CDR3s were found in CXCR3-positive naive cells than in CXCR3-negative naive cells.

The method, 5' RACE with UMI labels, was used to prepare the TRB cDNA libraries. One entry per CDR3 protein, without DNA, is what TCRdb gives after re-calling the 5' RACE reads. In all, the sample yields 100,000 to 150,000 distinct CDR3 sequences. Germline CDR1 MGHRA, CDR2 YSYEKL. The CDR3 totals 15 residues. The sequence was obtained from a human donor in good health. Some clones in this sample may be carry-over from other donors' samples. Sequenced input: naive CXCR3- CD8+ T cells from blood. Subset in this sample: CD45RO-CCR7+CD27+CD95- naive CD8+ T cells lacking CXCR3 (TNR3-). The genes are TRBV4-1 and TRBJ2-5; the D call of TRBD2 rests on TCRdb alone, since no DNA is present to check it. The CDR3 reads CASSQGLAGGETQYF.